The 8 T cell receptor beta chains below come from one sample, sequenced in a study of blood T cell repertoires in COVID-19. Using immunoSEQ multiplex PCR, the repertoire was profiled, and TCRdb retains in-frame clones only, with some absent. The sample lists 290,000 or so clones; 90% were seen once. Sequencing used PBMCs or T cells enriched from blood (not recorded which). The source is a woman aged 18-29 years with acute COVID-19.

CDR3 loop: CATSDLSGPYNEQFF. CDR3 bases: TGTGCCACCAGTGATTTAAGCGGGCCCTACAATGAGCAGTTCTTC. The V and J genes are TRBV24-1 and TRBJ2-1; TRBD2 is a possible D gene (6 bases). Germline V gives CDR1 KGHDR, CDR2 SFDVKD. The CDR3 consists of 15 residues. Trimming took 1 base from V and 2 from J, leaving 8 bases between them.

V is TRBV19 and J is TRBJ1-6; 7 bases map to TRBD1. The CDR3 runs 16 residues. J lost 10 bases, V lost 7 bases, and 16 bases had no gene match. From germline, CDR1 is LNHDA and CDR2 SQIVND (reference sequence). In nucleotides, the CDR3 is TGTGCCAGTACCCCCTCCAAGGGGGCATTAGAATCACCCCTCCACTTT. Protein product: CASTPSKGALESPLHF.

The chain couples TRBV19 to TRBJ2-1, with 8 bases identical to TRBD2. CDR3 length: 15 residues. Germline CDR1 and CDR2: LNHDA and SQIVND (reference sequence). J was trimmed by 7 bases and V by 6 bases; bases with no gene match: 11. The CDR3 here is CASSQSGSPGNEQFF. Written as DNA, the CDR3 is TGTGCCAGTAGCCAGAGCGGGAGCCCCGGGAATGAGCAGTTCTTC.

This clone was detected only once. The genes are TRBV2 and TRBJ1-2, with D hard to call. V was shortened by 2 bases and J by 7 bases, with 11 bases between the two germline ends. Germline CDR1 and CDR2: SNHLY and FYNNEI. The CDR3 extends over 13 amino acids. For the CDR3, the DNA is TGTGCCAGCAGTGAAAGCTTCGCTGCTGGCTACACCTTC. Protein product: CASSESFAAGYTF. The variable domain in full, completed from reference TRBV2 and TRBJ1-2, reads EPEVTQTPSHQVTQMGQEVILRCVPISNHLYFYWYRQILGQKVEFLVSFYNNEISEKSEIFDDQFSVERPDGSNFTLKIRSTKLEDSAMYFCASSESFAAGYTFGSGTRLTVV.

V usage is TRBV7-6 and J usage is TRBJ1-5; D might be TRBD1 (5 bases). The CDR3 runs 15 residues. The germline V gene encodes CDR1 SGHVS and CDR2 FNYEAQ. The V and J ends lost 3 bases and 5 bases respectively, with 14 bases between them. The CDR3 DNA follows: TGTGCCAGCAGCTTGATATCAGGGCCCTATCAGCCCCAGCATTTT. Protein sequence: CASSLISGPYQPQHF.

CDR3 residues: CASSSPGTAKINYGYTF. Written as DNA, the CDR3 is TGTGCCAGTAGCTCCCCCGGGACAGCGAAGATTAACTATGGCTACACCTTC. V is TRBV19 and J is TRBJ1-2; TRBD1 aligns across 7 bases. CDR1 LNHDA and CDR2 SQIVND come from the germline V gene (reference sequence). The CDR3 is 17 amino acids. Unmatched junction bases numbered 14, after V lost 6 bases and J lost 1 base.

This chain connects TRBV2 to TRBJ1-4, with 10 nucleotides matching TRBD1. From germline, CDR1 is SNHLY and CDR2 FYNNEI. The CDR3 spans 14 residues. The trim removed 6 bases at V and 7 bases at J, leaving 5 bases unmatched. The CDR3 sequence is CASSWDRGGEKLFF. CDR3 in DNA: TGTGCCAGCAGCTGGGACAGGGGCGGTGAAAAACTGTTTTTT.

The chain has TRBV5-1 and TRBJ2-7, with TRBD2 as a possible D gene (5 bases). The CDR3 sequence is 15 residues long. The V end was cut by 0 bases, the J end by 0 bases, with 10 bases between. Germline CDR1 reads SGHRS; CDR2 reads YFSETQ. This chain's CDR3 is CASSLDGLSSYEQYF. CDR3 nucleotide sequence: TGCGCCAGCAGCTTGGACGGACTGAGCTCCTACGAGCAGTACTTC.